Described below is a single T cell receptor (beta chain) sequence and its context. The sample is drawn from a study of T cells in Graves' hyperthyroidism and ophthalmopathy. In germline, CDR1 is MDHEN, CDR2 SYDVKM. CDR3 length equals 13 residues. V lost 8 bases, J lost 6 bases, and 6 bases stayed unmatched. TCR beta CDR3 sequences were amplified from RNA transcripts. First-round RT-PCR targeting the TCR CDR3 was performed with the HTBI primer set. Each CDR3 protein gets one entry after TCRdb re-called the multiplex PCR reads with MiXCR. The sample shows roughly 560,000 distinct CDR3 sequences, about 14% of them seen only once. Investigators excluded patients with uncontrolled infection, other autoimmune disease, pregnancy or lactation. The diagnoses drew upon clinical symptoms, serum thyroxine and TRAb, thyroid ultrasound and orbital computed tomography.

This clonotype was sampled from a woman aged 35 to 49 with Graves' ophthalmopathy. The sample taken for sequencing was blood. V usage is TRBV28 and J usage is TRBJ2-5; 10 bases line up with TRBD1. CDR3 DNA sequence: TGTGCCAGCCGGCGGGACAGGGGAAAGACCCAGTACTTC. It encodes CASRRDRGKTQYF.